A single sample gave rise to the 8 T cell receptor beta chains below, sequenced in a study of regulatory and conventional T cells in RAG deficiency. Generated by immunoSEQ multiplex PCR, the TCRdb table keeps only in-frame clones and is missing some. The table shows over 8,500 clones, with roughly 90% occurring only once. Blood CD4+ CD25-high CD127-low regulatory T cells supplied the genomic DNA template. This sample was shared with a second study, whose subject was regulatory T cells. In that study: The PCR used 52 TRBV and 13 TRBJ primers.

The sequenced sample was Tregs sorted from blood. Receptors were obtained from a human donor in good health.

The chain uses TRBV28 and TRBJ1-1; maybe TRBD1 (6 bases). Germline CDR1 reads MDHEN; CDR2 reads SYDVKM. This CDR3 region has 13 residues. V was pared by 11 bases and J by 4 bases, with 17 bases between. CDR3 protein: CASPSRGGTEAFF. DNA of the CDR3: TGTGCCTCACCGAGTAGGGGGGGCACTGAAGCTTTCTTT.

This chain links TRBV5-6 with TRBJ2-2; a possible D gene is TRBD1 (5 bases). Trimming took off 2 bases at V and 2 bases at J, with 13 bases between the two ends. The CDR3 runs to 16 residues. Germline V lookup: CDR1 SGHDT, CDR2 YYEEEE. CDR3 nucleotide sequence: TGTGCCAGCAGCTTAAATCACAGGAGTAACACCGGGGAGCTGTTTTTT. It codes for CASSLNHRSNTGELFF.

This chain uses TRBV9 with TRBJ1-1; D unclear. This CDR3 has 14 residues. V lost 3 bases and J lost 2, with 11 bases in between. CDR1 SGDLS and CDR2 YYNGEE come from the germline V gene. CDR3 nucleotide sequence: TGTGCCAGCAGCGATGGCCACCATAACACTGAAGCTTTCTTT. This translates into CASSDGHHNTEAFF.

The V and J genes are TRBV4-1 and TRBJ2-7; perhaps D is TRBD1 or TRBD2 (5 bases each). There are 15 residues in the CDR3. V lost 0 bases to trimming and J lost 0 bases, with 9 bases between them. Germline V lookup: CDR1 MGHRA, CDR2 YSYEKL. The CDR3: CASSQDWGSSYEQYF. In DNA form, the CDR3 reads TGCGCCAGCAGCCAAGATTGGGGGTCCTCCTACGAGCAGTACTTC.

Only one count was recorded for this clone. The chain carries TRBV5-1 and TRBJ1-4; possible D gene TRBD1, 5 bases. The V end was cut by 2 bases, the J end by 5 bases, with 10 bases between. Germline V lookup: CDR1 SGHRS, CDR2 YFSETQ. The CDR3 runs 14 residues. The CDR3 protein is CASSLSRVNEKLFF. CDR3 DNA: TGCGCCAGCAGCTTATCCAGGGTGAATGAAAAACTGTTTTTT.

The chain has TRBV5-1 and TRBJ2-1; 10 positions agree with TRBD2. This CDR3 contains 15 residues. Germline assignment: CDR1 SGHRS and CDR2 YFSETQ. V lost 4 bases to trimming and J lost 7 bases; unmatched junction nucleotides: 8. The CDR3 region is CASSEAGGIVNEQFF. CDR3 DNA: TGCGCCAGCAGCGAAGCGGGGGGGATTGTAAATGAGCAGTTCTTC.

The V gene is TRBV5-5, the J gene TRBJ2-7; 10 bases agree with TRBD2. The germline gives CDR1 SGHKS, CDR2 YYEKEE (reference sequence). V shed 0 bases and J 4 bases; nucleotides not matched to a gene: 4. CDR3 size: 15 residues. The chain's CDR3 is CASSLASGSLYEQYF. For the CDR3, the DNA is TGTGCCAGCAGCTTGGCTAGCGGGAGTCTGTACGAGCAGTACTTC. Drawing the rest from reference TRBV5-5 and TRBJ2-7, the complete variable domain is DAGVTQSPTHLIKTRGQQVTLRCSPISGHKSVSWYQQVLGQGPQFIFQYYEKEERGRGNFPDRFSARQFPNYSSELNVNALLLGDSALYLCASSLASGSLYEQYFGPGTRLTVT.

V and J are TRBV10-1 and TRBJ2-3; 8 positions agree with TRBD1. Trimming cost V 0 bases and J 1 base; bases outside gene matches: 3. Germline lookup yields CDR1 WNHNN and CDR2 SYGVQD (reference sequence). This CDR3 is built from 16 residues. CDR3 coding DNA: TGCGCCAGCAGTGAGTCGACAGGGGTTCGCACAGATACGCAGTATTTT. Translating it yields CASSESTGVRTDTQYF.